The 29 T cell receptor beta chains below come from one sample, sequenced in a study of blood T cells in healthy people across ages. A second PCR of 7 to 11 cycles used a sample-barcoded 5' primer and a J-beta primer mix. TCRdb re-called the 5' RACE reads through MiXCR, storing one row per CDR3 protein. The sample has about a million distinct CDR3 sequences; just over 50% are singletons. Sequenced sample: blood. The receptor set was obtained from a woman aged 60 to 75 in good health.

The genes are TRBV7-2 and TRBJ2-5; 11 bases agree with TRBD2. Germline V lookup: CDR1 SGHTA, CDR2 FQGNSA. This CDR3 spans 16 amino acids. V shed 3 bases, J shed 3 bases, and the junction held 6 bases outside the gene matches. CDR3 sequence reads: CASSFGLSGREETQYF. The CDR3 coding sequence is TGTGCCAGCAGCTTCGGTCTTAGCGGGAGGGAAGAGACCCAGTACTTC. Full variable domain (outside the CDR3, taken from reference TRBV7-2 and TRBJ2-5): GAGVSQSPSNKVTEKGKDVELRCDPISGHTALYWYRQSLGQGLEFLIYFQGNSAPDKSGLPSDRFSAERTGGSVSTLTIQRTQQEDSAVYLCASSFGLSGREETQYFGPGTRLLVL.

The chain employs TRBV6-6 and TRBJ1-1; unclear D gene. The CDR3 loop spans 15 amino acids. CDR1 is MNHNY and CDR2 is SVGAGI in the germline V gene (reference sequence). V was pared by 2 bases and J by 8 bases, with 18 bases between. CDR3 amino acids: CASSYEEYRHPEAFF. CDR3 coding DNA: TGTGCCAGCAGTTACGAGGAGTATCGGCACCCCGAAGCTTTCTTT.

The rearrangement joins TRBV7-6 to TRBJ2-5; D tentatively fits TRBD1 or TRBD2 (6 bases each). The J call may be wrong; the DNA end is better matched by TRBJ2-7. The CDR3 consists of 14 residues. Germline lookup yields CDR1 SGHVS and CDR2 FNYEAQ. The CDR3 reads CASSLVGGSNEQYF. CDR3 bases: TGTGCCAGCAGCTTAGTGGGGGGCAGCAACGAGCAGTACTTC.

The chain employs TRBV20-1 and TRBJ2-7, with D perhaps matching TRBD1 (6 bases). V lost 3 bases and J 2 bases, leaving 11 bases between the germline ends. Germline V CDR1 and CDR2: DFQATT, SNEGSKA (reference sequence). The CDR3 covers 13 residues. The CDR3 DNA is TGCAGTGCTAGCCAGACAGGTGCCTACGAGCAGTACTTC. It translates to CSASQTGAYEQYF.

The chain employs TRBV7-2 and TRBJ2-7; D may correspond to TRBD1 or TRBD2 (5 bases each). The V end was cut by 5 bases, the J end by 6 bases, with 11 bases between. Germline V gene lookup returns CDR1 SGHTA and CDR2 FQGNSA. The CDR3 is 12 residues long. CDR3 sequence: CASSLMGVEQYF. DNA of the CDR3: TGTGCCAGCAGCCTGATGGGGGTCGAGCAGTACTTC. The whole variable domain, filled in from reference TRBV7-2 and TRBJ2-7, reads GAGVSQSPSNKVTEKGKDVELRCDPISGHTALYWYRQSLGQGLEFLIYFQGNSAPDKSGLPSDRFSAERTGGSVSTLTIQRTQQEDSAVYLCASSLMGVEQYFGPGTRLTVT.

This clonotype was observed a handful of times. The chain carries TRBV20-1 and TRBJ2-1; 10 positions agree with TRBD2. This CDR3 has 15 amino acids. Trimming took 0 bases from V and 9 from J; bases not matched to a gene: 8. Germline V lookup: CDR1 DFQATT, CDR2 SNEGSKA (reference sequence). CDR3 region: CSARERTSGIGEQFF. CDR3 coding DNA: TGCAGTGCTAGAGAGCGGACTAGCGGTATAGGTGAGCAGTTCTTC.

The chain recombines TRBV25-1 with TRBJ2-5; D is perhaps TRBD1 (6 bases). V was shortened by 4 bases and J by 5 bases, with 17 bases between the two germline ends. CDR1 and CDR2 from the germline V gene are MGHDK and SYGVNS. The CDR3 totals 15 residues. As DNA, the CDR3 is TGTGCCAGCAGTGCCGAACAGGGAGTGGCGGAGACCCAGTACTTC. As protein: CASSAEQGVAETQYF.

The CDR3 bases are TGCAGCGTTACCTCGGAGGGTGGGTCCTACAATGAGCAGTTCTTC. Translation gives CSVTSEGGSYNEQFF. V usage is TRBV29-1 and J usage is TRBJ2-1; D possibly corresponds to TRBD2 (6 bases). This CDR3 spans 15 amino acids. Trimming removed 5 bases at V and 1 base at J, with 15 bases between. Germline values: CDR1 SQVTM, CDR2 ANQGSEA.

The V gene is TRBV20-1, the J gene TRBJ2-1; 7 bases line up with TRBD2. The CDR3 sequence is 12 residues long. The V gene end was trimmed by 6 bases and the J gene end by 4 bases; junction bases not matched to a gene: 3. Germline CDR1 DFQATT, CDR2 SNEGSKA (reference sequence). The CDR3 DNA sequence: TGCAGTGCCCCACTAGCGTACAATGAGCAGTTCTTC. This encodes CSAPLAYNEQFF.

The chain links TRBV7-2 to TRBJ2-1, with 10 bases lining up with TRBD1. J gave up 4 bases and V 4 bases, and 10 bases lay outside the gene matches. Per germline, CDR1 SGHTA and CDR2 FQGNSA. The CDR3 length is 17 residues. Written as DNA, the CDR3 is TGTGCCAGCAGCTCGAGCCCCGGGACAGGGGTTTACAATGAGCAGTTCTTC. This codes for CASSSSPGTGVYNEQFF.

The chain recombines TRBV7-9 with TRBJ1-1; D unresolved. Germline CDR1 and CDR2: SEHNR and FQNEAQ (reference sequence). This CDR3 comprises 12 residues. V lost 5 bases and J lost 7, with 11 bases in between. The CDR3 DNA reads as TGTGCCAGCAGCCTACTTGGTGTTGAAGCTTTCTTT. Amino acids: CASSLLGVEAFF.

As to this clonotype: A read error may be the cause here, since a much bigger clone is one base away. The chain carries TRBV6-5 and TRBJ2-7; 9 bases fit TRBD1. V was pared by 5 bases and J by 3 bases, with 5 bases of the junction left unmatched. Germline V gives CDR1 MNHEY, CDR2 SVGAGI. The CDR3 loop spans 14 amino acids. The chain's CDR3 is CASSSRDRVYEQYF. The CDR3 nucleotides read TGTGCCAGCAGTAGCCGGGACAGGGTCTACGAGCAGTACTTC.

This clonotype has a handful of counts. The chain is built from TRBV7-2 and TRBJ2-5; weak D call: TRBD1 (5 bases). V lost 5 bases to trimming and J lost 5 bases, with 21 bases between them. The CDR3 totals 16 residues. Per the germline V gene, CDR1 is SGHTA and CDR2 is FQGNSA. CDR3 in DNA: TGTGCCAGCAGCGAGGCAGGGCGGTATAATTTGGAGACCCAGTACTTC. Its protein is CASSEAGRYNLETQYF.

The V and J genes are TRBV7-9 and TRBJ1-2, with D possibly TRBD1 on 5 matching bases. The CDR3 contains 14 residues. Per the germline V gene, CDR1 is SEHNR and CDR2 is FQNEAQ (reference sequence). Trimming removed 7 bases from V and 0 bases from J, with 12 bases in between. CDR3 sequence: CASNSTVTNYGYTF. Here the CDR3 DNA reads TGTGCCAGCAACTCGACAGTAACTAACTATGGCTACACCTTC.

The chain uses TRBV5-6 and TRBJ2-1; no definite D call. The ends were cut back, 0 bases at V and 8 bases at J, with 9 bases in the middle. The CDR3 extends over 13 amino acids. Germline CDR1 reads SGHDT; CDR2 reads YYEEEE. Here the CDR3 reads CASSLVQSDEQFF. DNA for the CDR3: TGTGCCAGCAGCTTGGTACAGTCGGATGAGCAGTTCTTC. Full variable domain (missing parts from reference TRBV5-6 and TRBJ2-1): DAGVTQSPTHLIKTRGQQVTLRCSPKSGHDTVSWYQQALGQGPQFIFQYYEEEERQRGNFPDRFSGHQFPNYSSELNVNALLLGDSALYLCASSLVQSDEQFFGPGTRLTVL.

Details on this clonotype: One junction end disagrees with the germline gene, perhaps due to a read error. This chain joins TRBV16 and TRBJ2-7; a weak D match, TRBD1 (5 bases). CDR1 and CDR2 from the germline V gene are KGHSY and FQNENV. This CDR3 has 15 residues. CDR3 bases: TGTGTCAGCAGCCCAAGGGGCTACAATACCTACGAGCAGTACTTC. Protein product: CVSSPRGYNTYEQYF.

The chain employs TRBV18 and TRBJ2-5; D is tentatively TRBD1 or TRBD2 (5 bases each). The J call may be faulty, since TRBJ2-7 better matches the DNA end. The CDR3 has 11 residues. CDR1 and CDR2 from the germline V gene are KGHSH and LQKENI. This CDR3 is CASLGAHEQYF. In DNA, the CDR3 is TGTGCCAGCCTCGGGGCGCACGAGCAGTACTTC.

This clonotype was detected a few times. This chain joins TRBV20-1 and TRBJ2-5; either TRBD1 or TRBD2 may fit D (6 bases each). Trimming left V 3 bases short and J 11 bases short, with 13 bases between. This CDR3 contains 11 residues. Germline loops: CDR1 DFQATT, CDR2 SNEGSKA (reference sequence). CDR3 nucleotide sequence: TGCAGTGCTAGTAATGGAGGGGGGCAGTACTTC. It specifies CSASNGGGQYF.

The rearrangement links TRBV20-1 to TRBJ2-4, with 8 bases identical to TRBD1. The J call may not be correct, given that the DNA end is closer to TRBJ2-7. The CDR3 runs 14 residues. Germline CDR1 DFQATT, CDR2 SNEGSKA (reference sequence). The CDR3 here is CSAETGVISGEQYF. The DNA for the CDR3 is TGCAGTGCTGAGACAGGGGTGATTTCTGGCGAGCAGTACTTC.

V gene TRBV29-1 combines with J gene TRBJ2-5; D might be TRBD2 (6 bases). V shed 6 bases and J shed 4 bases, with 21 bases lying between them. Germline V lookup: CDR1 SQVTM, CDR2 ANQGSEA. This CDR3 spans 15 amino acids. CDR3 region: CSVRAPSDLPETQYF. The DNA for the CDR3 is TGCAGCGTCCGCGCCCCTAGCGACCTCCCAGAGACCCAGTACTTC.

V is TRBV28 and J is TRBJ2-7; 10 bases are a match to TRBD2. This CDR3 comprises 17 residues. Trimming took 4 bases from V and 1 from J; bases not matched to a gene: 10. Germline V gene data show CDR1 as MDHEN and CDR2 as SYDVKM. In DNA form, the CDR3 reads TGTGCCAGCAGTTCCGGGACTAGCGAGAGGGGGTCCTACGAGCAGTACTTC. It specifies CASSSGTSERGSYEQYF.

This clonotype has more than one count but fewer than ten. This chain uses TRBV12-3 or TRBV12-4 with TRBJ2-2, with 7 bases aligning to TRBD1. CDR3 length: 14 amino acids. V lost 5 bases, J lost 1 base, and 1 base stayed unmatched. The CDR3 spells CASSGDRNTGELFF. The CDR3 DNA reads as TGTGCCAGCAGTGGGGACAGGAACACCGGGGAGCTGTTTTTT.

V gene TRBV20-1 combines with J gene TRBJ2-7; 7 bases are a match to TRBD1. This CDR3 has 13 amino acids. Germline V lookup: CDR1 DFQATT, CDR2 SNEGSKA (reference sequence). Trimming took 5 bases from V and 2 from J; bases not matched to a gene: 6. The CDR3 here is CSASGQTTYEQYF. CDR3 DNA: TGCAGTGCTTCGGGACAGACGACCTACGAGCAGTACTTC.

V gene TRBV29-1 combines with J gene TRBJ1-1, with TRBD1 as a possible D gene (6 bases). The V end lost 6 bases, the J end lost 0 bases, and 14 bases lay between the germline ends. CDR3 size: 14 residues. Germline CDR1 is SQVTM and CDR2 is ANQGSEA. The chain's CDR3 is CSVLRGELNTEAFF. In nucleotides, the CDR3 is TGCAGCGTCTTAAGGGGGGAGTTGAACACTGAAGCTTTCTTT.

CDR3 amino acids: CASSQEVQGSTGELFF. Written as DNA, the CDR3 is TGCGCCAGCAGCCAAGAGGTGCAGGGGAGCACCGGGGAGCTGTTTTTT. V gene TRBV4-3 combines with J gene TRBJ2-2, with D perhaps TRBD1 (6 bases). The CDR3 contains 16 residues. Germline V gene data show CDR1 as LGHNA and CDR2 as YSLEER. Trimming left V 0 bases short and J 4 bases short, with 12 bases between.

CDR3 loop: CASSVVAGANVLTF. In nucleotides, the CDR3 is TGTGCCAGCAGCGTAGTGGCAGGGGCCAACGTCCTGACTTTC. The chain is built from TRBV9 and TRBJ2-6; D ambiguous. Germline loops: CDR1 SGDLS, CDR2 YYNGEE. V gave up 0 bases and J gave up 4 bases, with 5 bases separating them. CDR3 size: 14 residues. Full variable domain (rest looked up from reference TRBV9 and TRBJ2-6): DSGVTQTPKHLITATGQRVTLRCSPRSGDLSVYWYQQSLDQGLQFLIQYYNGEERAKGNILERFSAQQFPDLHSELNLSSLELGDSALYFCASSVVAGANVLTFGAGSRLTVL.

This clonotype was recorded many times. The chain carries TRBV11-3 and TRBJ1-2, with 7 bases matching TRBD1. The trim removed 5 bases at V and 3 bases at J, leaving 3 bases unmatched. CDR1 is SGHNT, CDR2 YENEEA, per germline. The CDR3 extends over 13 amino acids. The CDR3 DNA follows: TGTGCCAGCAGCGCGGGACAGTACTATGGCTACACCTTC. Translated: CASSAGQYYGYTF.

The chain's CDR3 is CASGTAGANVLTF. The CDR3 region has the DNA TGTGCCAGCGGGACAGCTGGGGCCAACGTCCTGACTTTC. The chain has TRBV19 and TRBJ2-6, with 7 bases fitting TRBD1. With V trimmed by 9 bases and J by 2 bases, 1 base remained unmatched. The CDR3 runs to 13 residues. Per germline, CDR1 LNHDA and CDR2 SQIVND (reference sequence).

This clonotype was recorded a few times. This chain joins TRBV7-2 and TRBJ2-6; D gene uncertain. The CDR3 is 15 amino acids. Trimming stripped 4 bases from V and 3 bases from J, with 10 bases between. Germline CDR1 and CDR2: SGHTA and FQGNSA. Here the CDR3 DNA reads TGTGCCAGCAGCTCGTCGACGGGTGGGGCCAACGTCCTGACTTTC. Its protein is CASSSSTGGANVLTF. Combining the CDR3 with reference TRBV7-2 and TRBJ2-6 gives the whole variable domain GAGVSQSPSNKVTEKGKDVELRCDPISGHTALYWYRQSLGQGLEFLIYFQGNSAPDKSGLPSDRFSAERTGGSVSTLTIQRTQQEDSAVYLCASSSSTGGANVLTFGAGSRLTVL.